This is a list of T cell receptor beta chains from one sample in a study of cytomegalovirus exposure and HLA in healthy donors. The protocol was immunoSEQ multiplex PCR, while the TCRdb copy is restricted to in-frame clones and leaves out a portion. The sample has 200,000 or so clones, around 80% seen once. The sequenced material came from PBMCs. The source is a male donor in good health and CMV-seronegative. The CDR3 runs from the conserved cysteine through the conserved F or W. D genes are given only for firm matches. The size field is filled for only some rows; it gives once, few, many or a size class.

clone_size d_call j_call v_call cdr3_aa cdr3_nt
NA TRBD1 TRBJ2-6 TRBV11-2 CASRTTGGPVGANVLTF TGTGCCAGCAGGACGACAGGGGGCCCCGTGGGGGCCAACGTCCTGACTTTC
NA NA TRBJ2-7 TRBV6-5 CASSPGLPPREQYF TGTGCCAGCAGCCCGGGACTCCCGCCTAGGGAGCAGTACTTC
once TRBD2 TRBJ2-7 TRBV5-1 CASSPRTSAYEQYF TGCGCCAGCAGCCCCAGGACTAGTGCCTACGAGCAGTACTTC
NA NA TRBJ2-7 TRBV10-1 CASSDGGMEDEQYF TGCGCCAGCAGTGACGGTGGAATGGAGGACGAGCAGTACTTC
NA NA TRBJ2-7 TRBV10-1 CASSRDSRGAHEQHF TGCGCCAGCAGTCGGGACTCCAGAGGGGCCCACGAGCAGCACTTC
NA TRBD2 TRBJ2-1 TRBV7-3 CASSLYRLAGGPWEQFF TGTGCCAGCAGCTTATACCGGCTAGCGGGAGGGCCTTGGGAGCAGTTCTTC
NA NA TRBJ2-7 TRBV18 CASSPAAYRYHPISYEQYF TGTGCCAGCTCACCGGCGGCGTACCGATACCATCCGATCTCCTACGAGCAGTACTTC
NA NA TRBJ2-7 TRBV19 CASSMGSGSSYEQYF TGTGCCAGTAGTATGGGTAGCGGTAGTTCCTACGAGCAGTACTTC
once NA TRBJ2-4 TRBV5-4 CASSLVSGLKNIQYF TGTGCCAGCAGCTTGGTATCAGGACTAAAGAACATTCAGTACTTC
NA TRBD2 TRBJ2-5 TRBV10-1 CASSLLPGLAGEVETQYF TGCGCCAGCAGCCTCCTACCGGGACTAGCGGGAGAGGTGGAGACCCAGTACTTC
NA NA TRBJ1-1 TRBV6-6 CASTHRQPNTEAFF TGTGCCAGCACCCACAGGCAACCGAACACTGAAGCTTTCTTT
NA TRBD1 TRBJ2-7 TRBV19 CASSATGGPPSYEQYF TGTGCCAGTAGTGCTACAGGGGGCCCTCCTTCCTACGAGCAGTACTTC
NA TRBD1 TRBJ2-7 TRBV5-1 CASSAPGQTYEQYF TGCGCCAGCAGCGCTCCGGGACAGACTTACGAGCAGTACTTC
once NA TRBJ2-7 TRBV2 CASHWTALAYEQYF TGTGCCAGCCATTGGACAGCTTTAGCCTACGAGCAGTACTTC
NA NA TRBJ2-3 TRBV6-6 CASRTGEPGTDTQYF TGTGCCAGCAGGACCGGCGAACCGGGGACAGATACGCAGTATTTT
NA NA TRBJ1-2 TRBV18 CASSPRQIYGYTF TGTGCCAGCTCCCCCCGACAGATCTATGGCTACACCTTC
once TRBD2 TRBJ2-7 TRBV5-1 CASSLRPGLAGVDSYYEQYF TGCGCCAGCAGCCTGCGACCCGGACTAGCGGGAGTTGACTCCTACTACGAGCAGTACTTC
NA TRBD1 TRBJ1-1 TRBV5-5 CASSPWTGTRTEAFF TGTGCCAGCAGCCCGTGGACAGGAACCCGCACTGAAGCTTTCTTT
NA NA TRBJ1-2 TRBV2 CASDERLYGYTF TGTGCCAGCGATGAGCGCCTGTATGGCTACACCTTC
NA TRBD2 TRBJ2-3 TRBV9 CASSVGSSGTTDTQYF TGTGCCAGCAGCGTAGGGTCTAGCGGGACGACAGATACGCAGTATTTT
NA TRBD2 TRBJ2-7 TRBV2 CASSVRGRDYEQYF TGTGCCAGCAGTGTTCGCGGGAGGGACTACGAGCAGTACTTC
NA TRBD1 TRBJ2-1 TRBV7-7 CASSLGLGQGWDEQFF TGTGCTAGCAGCTTAGGTTTAGGACAGGGTTGGGATGAGCAGTTCTTC
NA NA TRBJ1-5 TRBV19 CASEYGVGNQPQHF TGTGCCAGTGAATACGGGGTGGGGAATCAGCCCCAGCATTTT
NA NA TRBJ2-2 TRBV18 CASSPQGRNTGELFF TGTGCCAGCTCACCACAGGGGCGAAACACCGGGGAGCTGTTTTTT